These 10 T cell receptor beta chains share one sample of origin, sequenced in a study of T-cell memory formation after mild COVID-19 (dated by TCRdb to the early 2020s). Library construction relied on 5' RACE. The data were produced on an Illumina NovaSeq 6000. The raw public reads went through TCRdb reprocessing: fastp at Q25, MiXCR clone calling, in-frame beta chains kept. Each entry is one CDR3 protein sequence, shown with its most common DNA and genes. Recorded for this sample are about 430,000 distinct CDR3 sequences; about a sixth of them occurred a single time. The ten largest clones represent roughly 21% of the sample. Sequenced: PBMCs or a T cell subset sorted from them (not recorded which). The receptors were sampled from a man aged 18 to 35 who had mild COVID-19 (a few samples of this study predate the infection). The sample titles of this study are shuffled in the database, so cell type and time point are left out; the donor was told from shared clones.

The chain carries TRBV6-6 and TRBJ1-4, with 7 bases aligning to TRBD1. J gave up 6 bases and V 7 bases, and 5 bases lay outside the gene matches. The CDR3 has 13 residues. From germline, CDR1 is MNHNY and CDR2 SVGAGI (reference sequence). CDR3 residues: CASMVQGDEKLFF. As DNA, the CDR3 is TGTGCCAGCATGGTCCAGGGGGATGAAAAACTGTTTTTT.

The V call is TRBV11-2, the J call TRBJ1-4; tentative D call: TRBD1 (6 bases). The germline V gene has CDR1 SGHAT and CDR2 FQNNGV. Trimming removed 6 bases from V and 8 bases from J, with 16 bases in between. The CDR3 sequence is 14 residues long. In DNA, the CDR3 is TGTGCCAGCAGTCCACAGGGATTGTTCGAAAAACTGTTTTTT. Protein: CASSPQGLFEKLFF.

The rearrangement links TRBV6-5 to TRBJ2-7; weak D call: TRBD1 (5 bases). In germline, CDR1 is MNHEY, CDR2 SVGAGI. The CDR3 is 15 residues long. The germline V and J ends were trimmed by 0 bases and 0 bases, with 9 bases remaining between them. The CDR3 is CASSYSGLDSYEQYF. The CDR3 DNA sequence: TGTGCCAGCAGTTACTCGGGGCTTGACTCCTACGAGCAGTACTTC.

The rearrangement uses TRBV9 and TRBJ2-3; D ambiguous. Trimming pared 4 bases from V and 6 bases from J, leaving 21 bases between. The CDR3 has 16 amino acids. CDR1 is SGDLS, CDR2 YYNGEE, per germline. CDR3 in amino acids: CASSPDGRPNDDTQYF. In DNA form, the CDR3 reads TGTGCCAGCAGCCCGGACGGGCGCCCCAACGATGATACGCAGTATTTT.

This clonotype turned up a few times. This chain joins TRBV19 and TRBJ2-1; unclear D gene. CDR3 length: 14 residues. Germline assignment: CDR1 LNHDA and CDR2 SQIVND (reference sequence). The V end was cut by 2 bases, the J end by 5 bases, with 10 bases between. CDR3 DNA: TGTGCCAGTAGTATATGGCCTGGGAACAATGAGCAGTTCTTC. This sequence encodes CASSIWPGNNEQFF.

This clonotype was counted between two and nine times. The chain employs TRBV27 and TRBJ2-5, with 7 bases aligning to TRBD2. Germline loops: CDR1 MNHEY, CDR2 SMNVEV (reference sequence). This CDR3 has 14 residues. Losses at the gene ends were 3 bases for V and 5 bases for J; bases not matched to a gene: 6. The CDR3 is CASSFNGGRETQYF. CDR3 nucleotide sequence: TGTGCCAGCAGTTTCAACGGGGGGAGGGAGACCCAGTACTTC.

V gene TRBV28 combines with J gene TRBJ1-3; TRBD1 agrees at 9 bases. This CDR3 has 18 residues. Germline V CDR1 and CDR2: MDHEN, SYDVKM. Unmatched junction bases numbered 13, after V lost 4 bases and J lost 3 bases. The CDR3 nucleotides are TGTGCCAGCAGTTCACGAGTAGAGAGGACAGGGGTTGGAAACACCATATATTTT. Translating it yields CASSSRVERTGVGNTIYF.

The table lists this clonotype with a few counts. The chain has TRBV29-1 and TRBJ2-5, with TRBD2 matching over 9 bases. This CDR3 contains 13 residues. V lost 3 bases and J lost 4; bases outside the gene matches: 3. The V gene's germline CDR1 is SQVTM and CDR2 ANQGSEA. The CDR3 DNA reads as TGCAGCGTTGAGGGACTAGCCAGAGAGACCCAGTACTTC. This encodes CSVEGLARETQYF.

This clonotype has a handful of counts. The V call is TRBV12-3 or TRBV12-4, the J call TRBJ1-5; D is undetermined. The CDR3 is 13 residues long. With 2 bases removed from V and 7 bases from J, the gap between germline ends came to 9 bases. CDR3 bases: TGTGCCAGCAGTTTAAATGTGGGCCAGCCCCAGCATTTT. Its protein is CASSLNVGQPQHF.

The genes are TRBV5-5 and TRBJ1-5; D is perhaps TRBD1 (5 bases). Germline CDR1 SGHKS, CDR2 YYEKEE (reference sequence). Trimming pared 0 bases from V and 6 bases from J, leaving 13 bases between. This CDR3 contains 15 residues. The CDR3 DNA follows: TGTGCCAGCAGCTTGGTTGGGACTAACACTCAGCCCCAGCATTTT. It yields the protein CASSLVGTNTQPQHF. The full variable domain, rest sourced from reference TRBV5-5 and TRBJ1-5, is DAGVTQSPTHLIKTRGQQVTLRCSPISGHKSVSWYQQVLGQGPQFIFQYYEKEERGRGNFPDRFSARQFPNYSSELNVNALLLGDSALYLCASSLVGTNTQPQHFGDGTRLSIL.